The rows below give T cell receptor beta chains drawn from one sample of a study of OX40 agonist ivuxolimab in advanced cancers. Repertoires were generated with immunoSEQ multiplex PCR, while TCRdb's copy carries only in-frame clones and drops some. The repertoire includes nearly 80,000 clones, around 92% of them detected once, and approximately 7% sits in the top ten. The sample consisted of CD4+ or CD8+ T cells sorted from blood, taken in a trial of the OX40 agonist ivuxolimab. The receptors were gathered from an adult with an advanced solid tumor such as melanoma, head and neck, liver or kidney cancer. CDR3s include the opening cysteine and the closing phenylalanine or tryptophan. D genes are given only for firm matches. Clone size appears in some rows only: once, few, many, or a class for an expanded clone.

TGTGCCAGCAGCTTAACCGCCGTGGGGGCATCCGGGGAGCTGTTTTTT CASSLTAVGASGELFF NA TRBV7-8 NA TRBJ2-2
TGTGCCAGCAGTTACTCGAGAAGGGGGAACACTGAAGCTTTCTTT CASSYSRRGNTEAFF NA TRBV6-5 NA TRBJ1-1
TGTGCCAGCAGTTACGAATCCAGACCAACGGGCGAGCAGTACTTC CASSYESRPTGEQYF NA TRBV6-5 NA TRBJ2-7
TGTGCCAGCAGTTTTAGACAGTCTGGCACTGAAGCTTTCTTT CASSFRQSGTEAFF NA TRBV27 NA TRBJ1-1
TGCGCCAGAGGGGGGGAGTACTTC CARGGEYF NA TRBV23-1 NA TRBJ2-7
TGTGCCAGCTCACCTCCATGGACAGCCTACAATGAGCAGTTCTTC CASSPPWTAYNEQFF NA TRBV18 NA TRBJ2-1
TGTGCCATCAGTCGGCAAGGCCGGCTGAACACTGAAGCTTTCTTT CAISRQGRLNTEAFF NA TRBV10-3 NA TRBJ1-1
TGTGCCAGTAGTATATCAGATACGCAGTATTTT CASSISDTQYF NA TRBV19 NA TRBJ2-3
TGTGCCAGCAATCCAGGGGCAGACTACAATGAGCAGTTCTTC CASNPGADYNEQFF NA TRBV28 few TRBJ2-1
TGTGCCACCAGGGTAGGGACCCAGTACTTC CATRVGTQYF NA TRBV28 NA TRBJ2-5
TGTGCCAGCAGCTTTCTGACCCCAGGCATGGACGAGCAGTACTTC CASSFLTPGMDEQYF NA TRBV5-5 NA TRBJ2-7
TGTGCCAGCAGCCGTGTAGCGGGAGGTCAATTAGATACGCAGTATTTT CASSRVAGGQLDTQYF TRBD2 TRBV7-9 NA TRBJ2-3
TGTGCCAGCAGTGGAGGGACAGGGTTTGAAAAACTGTTTTTT CASSGGTGFEKLFF TRBD1 TRBV2 NA TRBJ1-4
TGTGCCAGTAGTATCGGGTTAGCGGGAGCCTGGCTTTCTGGGGCCAACGTCCTGACTTTC CASSIGLAGAWLSGANVLTF TRBD2 TRBV19 NA TRBJ2-6
TGTGCCAGCAGAGGGGACAGGCTGTTCCAAGAGACCCAGTACTTC CASRGDRLFQETQYF TRBD1 TRBV5-4 NA TRBJ2-5
TGTGCCAGCAGTGAAAGGGGGTCTAATGAAAAACTGTTTTTT CASSERGSNEKLFF NA TRBV6-1 NA TRBJ1-4
TGTGCCAGCATGACAGGGTTTAACTATGGCTACACCTTC CASMTGFNYGYTF TRBD1 TRBV2 NA TRBJ1-2
TGCGCCAGCAGTGCTACAGGGTGGGGCACTGAAGCTTTCTTT CASSATGWGTEAFF NA TRBV10-2 NA TRBJ1-1
TGCGCCAGCAGGCCATCTGGGGCCAACGTCCTGACTTTC CASRPSGANVLTF NA TRBV5-1 once TRBJ2-6
TGTGCCAGCAGCTCTTACAGGGCTAATCAGCCCCAGCATTTT CASSSYRANQPQHF NA TRBV7-2 NA TRBJ1-5
TGTGCCAGCAGTGAAGCGCGGCTAGCGGGAACACACGCCGGGGAGCTGTTTTTT CASSEARLAGTHAGELFF TRBD2 TRBV2 NA TRBJ2-2
TGCGCCAGCAGCCGGGGGCGCTGGGAGACCCAGTACTTC CASSRGRWETQYF NA TRBV23-1 NA TRBJ2-5
TGTGCCAGCAGGACACAGGGTTTTGGCAATCAGCCCCAGCATTTT CASRTQGFGNQPQHF NA TRBV28 NA TRBJ1-5
TGTGCCGTTCAGGGAGCGGAGACCCAGTACTTC CAVQGAETQYF NA TRBV7-9 NA TRBJ2-5
TGTGCCAGCAGTCCTGAAAGTGGGGGCTACTATGGCTACACCTTC CASSPESGGYYGYTF NA TRBV5-4 NA TRBJ1-2
TGCGCCAGCCGCACGACGGGGAACAATCAGCCCCAGCATTTT CASRTTGNNQPQHF NA TRBV10-2 NA TRBJ1-5
TGCAGCTCGGGGACAGGGGTGAACACTGAAGCTTTCTTT CSSGTGVNTEAFF TRBD1 TRBV29-1 NA TRBJ1-1
TGTGCCAGCAGCAAACAGGGTACCATAAGCAATCAGCCCCAGCATTTT CASSKQGTISNQPQHF NA TRBV7-2 NA TRBJ1-5
TGTGCCAGCAGCTTAAACCCCGGGACAGGGTTCTACAATGAGCAGTTCTTC CASSLNPGTGFYNEQFF TRBD1 TRBV7-3 NA TRBJ2-1
TGTGCCAGCAGTGCAAGACAGGGGACCACCGGGGAGCTGTTTTTT CASSARQGTTGELFF TRBD1 TRBV6-1 NA TRBJ2-2
TGTGCCAGCAGCAAGTCACGAGCGGGGGGCTCCTACAATGAGCAGTTCTTC CASSKSRAGGSYNEQFF TRBD2 TRBV7-9 NA TRBJ2-1
TGTGCCAGCAGTTTATGGGGGGGGGCAGGTAATCAGCCCCAGCATTTT CASSLWGGAGNQPQHF NA TRBV28 NA TRBJ1-5
TGTGCCTGGAGTGCGACAGCAGCCAATCAGCCCCAGCATTTT CAWSATAANQPQHF NA TRBV30 NA TRBJ1-5
TGCGCCAGCAGCAGAAACAGGGGAACAAATGAAAAACTGTTTTTT CASSRNRGTNEKLFF TRBD1 TRBV5-1 NA TRBJ1-4
TGTGCCAGCAAGACAGTATCCTACGAGCAGTACTTC CASKTVSYEQYF NA TRBV28 NA TRBJ2-7
TGTGCCAGCAGTTCTATCGCCGGTAGGGGGTTATCCGGGGAGCTGTTTTTT CASSSIAGRGLSGELFF NA TRBV11-2 few TRBJ2-2
TGTGCTAGTGGTTTGGGGGGGACTGGAAACACCATATATTTT CASGLGGTGNTIYF NA TRBV12-5 NA TRBJ1-3
TGCGCCAGCAGCTTGGGCCCCGGGACACCCAACTATGGCTACACCTTC CASSLGPGTPNYGYTF NA TRBV5-1 NA TRBJ1-2
TGTGCCAGCAGCTCCGACAGGGCCGAGACCCTCCACTTT CASSSDRAETLHF TRBD1 TRBV4-2 NA TRBJ1-6
TGTGCCAGCAGTTACGTAGCGGGACGGTATGAGCAGTTCTTC CASSYVAGRYEQFF TRBD2 TRBV6-7 NA TRBJ2-1
TGTGCCAGCAGCCCCGGACAGGGATCGAACACTGAAGCTTTCTTT CASSPGQGSNTEAFF TRBD1 TRBV5-4 once TRBJ1-1
TGTGCCAGCTCGGATAGACAGGGTTTCACTGAAAAACTGTTTTTT CASSDRQGFTEKLFF TRBD1 TRBV18 NA TRBJ1-4
TGTGCCAGTAGTATGAGACTATCACCAGATACGCAGTATTTT CASSMRLSPDTQYF NA TRBV19 NA TRBJ2-3
TGTGCCAGCGGACCTAGCGGGAGGGCCGAGCAGTTCTTC CASGPSGRAEQFF TRBD2 TRBV6-1 NA TRBJ2-1
TGTGCCAGCAGCGTGGCCCACGGCGGAAGCTCCTACAATGAGCAGTTCTTC CASSVAHGGSSYNEQFF NA TRBV9 NA TRBJ2-1
TGTGCCAGCAGCTTCGGAGGGGTGAACACTGAAGCTTTCTTT CASSFGGVNTEAFF NA TRBV5-4 NA TRBJ1-1
TGCGCCAGCAGCTTGTTTGGGGACGAGCAGTACTTC CASSLFGDEQYF NA TRBV5-1 NA TRBJ2-7
TGTGCCAGCAGTGAAGAAGGAGGGATAGGTCAGCCCCAGCATTTT CASSEEGGIGQPQHF NA TRBV6-1 NA TRBJ1-5
TGCGCCAGCAGCCAAGATTCCCTAGCGAAAGGACAAGAGACCCAGTACTTC CASSQDSLAKGQETQYF NA TRBV4-1 NA TRBJ2-5
TGCGCCAGCAGCTTGGCCGGGGAGGAAAAACTGTTTTTT CASSLAGEEKLFF NA TRBV5-1 NA TRBJ1-4
TGTGCCAGCAGACCGACAGGGACCAACACTGAAGCTTTCTTT CASRPTGTNTEAFF TRBD1 TRBV6-6 NA TRBJ1-1
TGTGCCAGCAGCTTAGTTCGGCTAGACAGTTCGGGGTACCAAGAGACCCAGTACTTC CASSLVRLDSSGYQETQYF NA TRBV7-9 NA TRBJ2-5
TGTGCCAGCAGCCAACACCCCCCCGGTATAGAAGCTTTCTTT CASSQHPPGIEAFF NA TRBV28 NA TRBJ1-1
TGTGCCAGCAGGAGCGGGGGCCAAGAGACCCAGTACTTC CASRSGGQETQYF TRBD2 TRBV2 NA TRBJ2-5
TGTGCCTGGAGTAGGGGAGGGGACATTCAGTACTTC CAWSRGGDIQYF TRBD2 TRBV30 NA TRBJ2-4
TGTGCCAGCAGCTTAGTGTCCCCGACAGGTATATCGCCCTACGAGCAGTACTTC CASSLVSPTGISPYEQYF NA TRBV7-8 NA TRBJ2-7
TGTGCCAGCAGCCTAGGACAGGGCTACCCAAATGAGCAGTTCTTC CASSLGQGYPNEQFF TRBD1 TRBV6-4 NA TRBJ2-1
TGTGCCAGCAGCTTAGTCAGTCTGGACTCACCCCTCCACTTT CASSLVSLDSPLHF NA TRBV5-6 NA TRBJ1-6
TGTGCCAGCAGTGGACCCAATCGATCTGGAAACACCATATATTTT CASSGPNRSGNTIYF NA TRBV28 once TRBJ1-3